This TCR beta chain was profiled in a study of blood T cell repertoires in COVID-19. Overall study: Some COVID-19 samples were acute and others convalescent; all came from the United States, Italy and Spain. Sources were T cells, B-cell-depleted T cells, or PBMCs; the material itself was cDNA or gDNA.

This clone showed up just once. TCRdb's copy holds only in-frame clones and misses some; the assay was immunoSEQ multiplex PCR. Of 34,000 or so clones in the sample, 87% were seen once. J was trimmed by 3 bases and V by 4 bases; bases with no gene match: 8. This CDR3 spans 16 amino acids. Germline CDR1 is ENHRY and CDR2 is SYGVKD. This clonotype originated in a man over 45 with active or convalescent COVID-19. The specimen sequenced was peripheral blood. The rearrangement joins TRBV10-3 to TRBJ2-3; TRBD1 matches at 9 bases. CDR3 coding DNA: TGTGCCATCAGTGGTACCGGGACAGGGAGTACAGATACGCAGTATTTT. It is translated as CAISGTGTGSTDTQYF.